This is a list of T cell receptor beta chains from one sample in a study of long-term antiretroviral therapy in people with HIV. Repertoires were generated with immunoSEQ multiplex PCR, while TCRdb's copy carries only in-frame clones and drops some. The sample lists around 21,000 clones; 70% to 90% were seen once. The material sequenced was unsorted PBMCs, taken 2.3 years after starting antiretroviral therapy. Receptor source: a man aged 60 to 69 with HIV. The CDR3 runs from the conserved cysteine through the conserved F or W. Clone size is not always given. Where it is, it says once, few, many or a class for expanded clones.

size,J,V,length,CDR3
NA,TRBJ2-4,TRBV19,17,CASSDRGGGAGKNIQYF
NA,TRBJ1-2,TRBV10-3,13,CAINRVPNYGYTF
NA,TRBJ1-2,TRBV6-5,12,CASSSTGYGYTF
once,TRBJ2-3,TRBV9,15,CASSSGGAYTDTQYF
large,TRBJ2-6,TRBV7-3,16,CASSFLGASGANVLTF
NA,TRBJ2-2,TRBV7-9,15,CASSYSTGSTGELFF
NA,TRBJ1-1,TRBV5-1,13,CASSLVAGGLGFF
NA,TRBJ2-7,TRBV7-9,18,CASSFPPGRGINLYEQYF
NA,TRBJ2-7,TRBV15,16,CATSRDSVVVGAEQYF
NA,TRBJ1-1,TRBV7-8,16,CASSFSRGTAINEAFF
NA,TRBJ1-1,TRBV5-1,14,CASSLEVVNTEAFF
NA,TRBJ1-5,TRBV11-1,13,CASSTDGGQPQHF
NA,TRBJ1-3,TRBV5-1,14,CASSLGRGGNTIYF
NA,TRBJ2-7,TRBV13,14,CASSPNRGIGEQYF
NA,TRBJ2-3,TRBV6-5,15,CASIASGSSRDTQYF
NA,TRBJ2-3,TRBV28,19,CASSLVGTSGGPGTDTQYF
NA,TRBJ2-1,TRBV7-8,15,CASSATAGSYNEQFF
NA,TRBJ1-1,TRBV6-6,14,CASSYSPVNTEAFF
few,TRBJ1-3,TRBV19,14,CASGPESSGNTIYF
few,TRBJ1-5,TRBV2,14,CASSEGYFDEPQHF
few,TRBJ1-5,TRBV5-8,15,CASSFTARGGQPQHF
NA,TRBJ2-1,TRBV5-4,16,CASTLRAGEGDNEQFF
NA,TRBJ1-5,TRBV4-3,15,CASSQDITADQPQHF
NA,TRBJ1-2,TRBV19,17,CASSPSVGGTSNYGYTF
NA,TRBJ2-5,TRBV10-2,13,CASSEQIGETQYF
NA,TRBJ1-4,TRBV7-2,14,CASSFTGGGEKLFF
NA,TRBJ2-5,TRBV7-3,14,CASSVGADRGTQYF
NA,TRBJ2-3,TRBV7-9,14,CAGESTSSTDTQYF
NA,TRBJ2-1,TRBV5-1,15,CASSLVPSPYGEQFF
NA,TRBJ2-3,TRBV30,8,CAWEWGYF
NA,TRBJ1-2,TRBV7-9,14,CASSLRAVDYGYTF
NA,TRBJ2-7,TRBV5-6,15,CASSFRTVLTYEQYF
NA,TRBJ2-7,TRBV5-6,15,CASSPNLAGVGEQYF
few,TRBJ1-3,TRBV4-2,15,CASSHQGTSGNTIYF
NA,TRBJ2-3,TRBV7-2,12,CASSPSTDTQYF
NA,TRBJ1-2,TRBV2,12,CASRTGGNGYTF
few,TRBJ1-2,TRBV9,14,CASSATGYVSGYTF
NA,TRBJ2-2,TRBV7-3,14,CASSPLAAAGELFF
NA,TRBJ1-4,TRBV2,14,CASRSAGTNEKLFF
NA,TRBJ1-2,TRBV30,15,CAWSVRNRPVGGYTF
NA,TRBJ2-1,TRBV5-5,15,CASSPSLVGYNEQFF
few,TRBJ2-3,TRBV7-2,14,CASSASLNTDTQYF
NA,TRBJ2-7,TRBV7-2,16,CASSPFAGGVSYEQYF
NA,TRBJ2-3,TRBV12-5,17,CASGLVRVAGGTDTQYF
once,TRBJ1-6,TRBV4-3,15,CASSQNRLLNSPLHF
NA,TRBJ2-1,TRBV6-9,16,CASSYLGVSWGGEQFF
NA,TRBJ1-1,TRBV27,13,CASSQTVNTEAFF
NA,TRBJ1-4,TRBV12-5,14,CASGLGQLNEKLFF
NA,TRBJ1-2,TRBV7-8,12,CASSTRDGGYTF
NA,TRBJ1-5,TRBV18,16,CASSQGLGYSNQPQHF
NA,TRBJ1-1,TRBV6-1,15,CASSFRRNLNTEAFF